The 5 T cell receptor beta chains below come from one sample, sequenced in a study of a mutant IDH1 vaccine in newly diagnosed glioma. The assay was immunoSEQ multiplex PCR, and TCRdb's table has in-frame clones only and misses some. The sample yields around 120,000 clones, around three quarters seen once. No cognate antigen is known for these TCRs. Specified time point: week 11, during vaccination. Each dose delivered 300 ug of mutant IDH1 20-mer peptide subcutaneously with imiquimod. Sequencing used PBMCs, obtained from a glioma patient whose treatment included an IDH1 peptide vaccine. The receptors derive from a man aged 35-49 years with glioma.

CDR3 DNA: TGTGCCAGCAGACCCGGGACGGGCTCCTACAATGAGCAGTTCTTC. Protein sequence: CASRPGTGSYNEQFF. The chain is built from TRBV5-6 and TRBJ2-1; D possibly matches TRBD1 or TRBD2 (5 bases each). Germline CDR1 is SGHDT and CDR2 is YYEEEE. CDR3 length: 15 residues. Trimming cost V 5 bases and J 0 bases, with 12 bases left between them.

The rearrangement joins TRBV9 to TRBJ2-7, with D perhaps matching TRBD1 (6 bases). Looked up from germline, CDR1 is SGDLS and CDR2 is YYNGEE. Trimming removed 2 bases from V and 7 bases from J, with 10 bases in between. The CDR3 length is 12 residues. The CDR3 reads CASSVGGREQYF. The CDR3 DNA reads as TGTGCCAGCAGCGTTGGGGGCCGGGAGCAGTACTTC.

This clone has only one observation. The rearrangement uses TRBV4-3 and TRBJ2-2; the match to TRBD2 covers 8 bases. The CDR3 runs to 17 residues. Germline values: CDR1 LGHNA, CDR2 YSLEER. The V and J ends lost 1 base and 3 bases, in that order; junction bases with no gene match: 7. This chain's CDR3 is CASSQGIAGSYTGELFF. The CDR3 DNA sequence: TGCGCCAGCAGCCAAGGGATAGCGGGAAGCTACACCGGGGAGCTGTTTTTT.

This clone was seen a single time. The chain has TRBV30 and TRBJ2-7, with D possibly matching TRBD2 (5 bases). Germline-derived CDR1 and CDR2 are GTSNPN and SVGIG (reference sequence). This CDR3 is 12 amino acids long. Trimming cost V 8 bases and J 2 bases, with 13 bases left between them. The CDR3 here is CAGRGGPYEQYF. CDR3 nucleotides: TGTGCCGGCCGCGGCGGGCCCTACGAGCAGTACTTC.

The chain's CDR3 is CASSLSDRDTDTQYF. DNA for the CDR3: TGTGCCAGCAGCTTATCGGACAGAGACACAGATACGCAGTATTTT. V and J are TRBV7-9 and TRBJ2-3, with D possibly TRBD1 on 6 matching bases. The V gene's germline CDR1 is SEHNR and CDR2 FQNEAQ (reference sequence). The V end was cut by 2 bases, the J end by 2 bases, with 11 bases between. This CDR3 spans 15 amino acids.